This T cell receptor beta chain was identified in a study of multiple sclerosis patients with progressive multifocal leukoencephalopathy. Germline V gene sequence: CDR1 GTSNPN, CDR2 SVGIG (reference sequence). The V gene lost 3 bases and the J gene lost 4 bases, with 10 bases spanning the gap. This CDR3 has 13 amino acids. Study-wide results and limits: Findings may reflect JC virus infection or just general immunocompromise. Most PML patients had lower entropy, suggesting less diverse TRB repertoires. At PML onset, no shared TRBV or TRBJ gene usage was seen.

Concerning this clone: Its target is not known.

Sequenced by immunoSEQ multiplex PCR; TCRdb stores in-frame clones only, minus some. The sample consists of some 28,000 clones, roughly 90% of them appearing once. Time point of the sample: 12 to 13 months of natalizumab therapy. Every listed patient previously received interferon beta; all PML patients were women. The sequence was collected from a human donor with multiple sclerosis. The rearrangement uses TRBV30 and TRBJ2-1; D is unresolved. The sequences come from PBMCs, collected from a patient treated with natalizumab. CDR3 region: CAWSMESYNEQFF. CDR3 nucleotide sequence: TGTGCCTGGAGCATGGAGAGTTACAATGAGCAGTTCTTC.